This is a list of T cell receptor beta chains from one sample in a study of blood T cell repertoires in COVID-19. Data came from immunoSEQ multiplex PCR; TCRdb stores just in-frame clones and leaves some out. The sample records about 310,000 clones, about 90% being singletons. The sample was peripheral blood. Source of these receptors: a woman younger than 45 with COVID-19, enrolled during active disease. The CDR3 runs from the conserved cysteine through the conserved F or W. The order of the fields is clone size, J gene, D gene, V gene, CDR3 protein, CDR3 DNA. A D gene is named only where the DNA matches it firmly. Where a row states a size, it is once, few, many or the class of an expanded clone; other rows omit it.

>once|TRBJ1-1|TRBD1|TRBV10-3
CAIRGGQGYTEAFF
TGTGCCATCAGGGGTGGACAGGGATACACTGAAGCTTTCTTT
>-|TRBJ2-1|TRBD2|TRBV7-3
CASSLRALAGGYNEQFF
TGTGCCAGCAGCTTAAGGGCACTAGCGGGAGGATACAATGAGCAGTTCTTC
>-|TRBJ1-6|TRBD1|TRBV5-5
CASSPRRTGSSLHF
TGTGCCAGCAGCCCCAGACGGACAGGCTCTTCCCTCCACTTT
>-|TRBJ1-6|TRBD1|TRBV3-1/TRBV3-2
CASSQPGQGDSPLHF
TGTGCCAGCAGCCAACCGGGACAGGGCGATTCACCCCTCCACTTT
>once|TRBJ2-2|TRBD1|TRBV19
CASSINRDRITGELFF
TGTGCCAGTAGTATAAATCGGGACAGGATCACCGGGGAGCTGTTTTTT
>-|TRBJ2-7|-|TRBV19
CASSTPAGATYEQYF
TGTGCCAGTAGTACCCCGGCGGGGGCCACCTACGAGCAGTACTTC
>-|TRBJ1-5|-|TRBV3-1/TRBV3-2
CASSSGQPNQPQHF
TGTGCCAGCAGCTCCGGACAGCCGAATCAGCCCCAGCATTTT
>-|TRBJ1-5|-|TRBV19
CASSSSQPQHF
TGTGCCAGTAGTTCTAGTCAGCCCCAGCATTTT
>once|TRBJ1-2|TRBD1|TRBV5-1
CASSLGQGAGYTF
TGCGCCAGCAGCTTGGGACAGGGGGCTGGCTACACCTTC
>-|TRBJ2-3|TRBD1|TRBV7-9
CASSIGTGGTDTQYF
TGTGCCAGCAGCATCGGGACAGGGGGCACAGATACGCAGTATTTT
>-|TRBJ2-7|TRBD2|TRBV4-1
CASSLAGGSHEQYF
TGCGCCAGCAGCCTAGCGGGAGGGTCCCACGAGCAGTACTTC
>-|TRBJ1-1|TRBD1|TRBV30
CAWTKGARTEAFF
TGTGCCTGGACGAAGGGGGCGCGAACTGAAGCTTTCTTT
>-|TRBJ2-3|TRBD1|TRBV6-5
CASSLGTGVADTQYF
TGTGCCAGCAGTCTAGGGACAGGGGTCGCAGATACGCAGTATTTT
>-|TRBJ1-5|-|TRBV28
CASSLDINQRPQHF
TGTGCCAGCAGTCTGGATATCAATCAGCGGCCCCAGCATTTT
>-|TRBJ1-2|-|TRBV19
CASSRGKDYGYTF
TGTGCCAGTAGTCGGGGGAAGGACTATGGCTACACCTTC
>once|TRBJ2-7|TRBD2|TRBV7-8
CASSLVRASGRGEQYF
TGTGCCAGCAGCTTAGTCAGAGCAAGCGGGAGAGGCGAGCAGTACTTC
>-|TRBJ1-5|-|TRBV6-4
CASSARDTLNQPQHF
TGTGCCAGCAGTGCCCGGGACACCCTCAATCAGCCCCAGCATTTT
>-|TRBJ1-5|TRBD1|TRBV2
CATKTGVNQPQHF
TGTGCCACCAAGACAGGGGTCAATCAGCCCCAGCATTTT
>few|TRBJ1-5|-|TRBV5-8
CASSSRLGAQPQHF
TGTGCCAGCAGCTCCCGACTAGGGGCTCAGCCCCAGCATTTT
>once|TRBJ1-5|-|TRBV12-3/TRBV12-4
CASSLQGNQPQHF
TGTGCCAGCAGTTTACAGGGGAACCAGCCCCAGCATTTT
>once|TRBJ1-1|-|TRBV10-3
CAIRGTGSTEAFF
TGTGCCATCAGGGGAACAGGATCCACTGAAGCTTTCTTT
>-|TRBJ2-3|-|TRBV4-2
CASSQQEATDTQYF
TGTGCCAGCAGCCAGCAGGAGGCCACAGATACGCAGTATTTT
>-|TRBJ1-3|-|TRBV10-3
CAISVAGTNSGNTIYF
TGTGCCATCAGTGTGGCCGGGACAAACTCTGGAAACACCATATATTTT
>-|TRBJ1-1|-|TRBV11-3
CASSLRAGNTEAFF
TGTGCCAGCAGCTTACGGGCGGGGAACACTGAAGCTTTCTTT
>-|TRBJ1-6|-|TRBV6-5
CASSFRVINSPLHF
TGTGCCAGCAGTTTCCGGGTCATTAATTCACCCCTCCACTTT